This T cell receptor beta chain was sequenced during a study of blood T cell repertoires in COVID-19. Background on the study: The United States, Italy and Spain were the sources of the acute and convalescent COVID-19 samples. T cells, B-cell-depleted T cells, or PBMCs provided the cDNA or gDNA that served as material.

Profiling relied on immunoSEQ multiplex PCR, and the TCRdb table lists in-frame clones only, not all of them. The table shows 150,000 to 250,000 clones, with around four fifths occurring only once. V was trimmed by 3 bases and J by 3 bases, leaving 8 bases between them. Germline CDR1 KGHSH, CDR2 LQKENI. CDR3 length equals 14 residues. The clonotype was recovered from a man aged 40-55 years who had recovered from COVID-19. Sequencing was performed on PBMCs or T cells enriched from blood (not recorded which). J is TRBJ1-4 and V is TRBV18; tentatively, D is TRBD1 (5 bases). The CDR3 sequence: CASSPGGSNEKLFF. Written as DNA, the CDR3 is TGTGCCAGCTCACCGGGGGGTTCTAATGAAAAACTGTTTTTT.